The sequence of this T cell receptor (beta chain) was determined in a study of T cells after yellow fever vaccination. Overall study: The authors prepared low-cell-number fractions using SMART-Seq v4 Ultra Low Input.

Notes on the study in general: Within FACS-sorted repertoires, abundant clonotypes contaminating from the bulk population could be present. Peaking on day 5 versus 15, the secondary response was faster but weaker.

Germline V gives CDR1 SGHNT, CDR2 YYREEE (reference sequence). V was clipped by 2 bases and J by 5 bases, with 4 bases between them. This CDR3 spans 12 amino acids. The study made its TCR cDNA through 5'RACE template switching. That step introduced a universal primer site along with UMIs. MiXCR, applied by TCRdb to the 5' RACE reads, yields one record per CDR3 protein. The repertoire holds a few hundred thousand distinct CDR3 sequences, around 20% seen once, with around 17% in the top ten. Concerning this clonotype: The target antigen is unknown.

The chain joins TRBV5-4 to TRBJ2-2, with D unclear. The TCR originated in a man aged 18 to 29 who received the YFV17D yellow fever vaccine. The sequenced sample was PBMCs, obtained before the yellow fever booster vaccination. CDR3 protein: CASSFMTGELFF. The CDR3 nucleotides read TGTGCCAGCAGCTTTATGACCGGGGAGCTGTTTTTT.